The 14 T cell receptor beta chains given below trace back to one sample, sequenced in a study of pediatric ulcerative colitis. The method was immunoSEQ multiplex PCR; TCRdb's version includes in-frame clones alone and lacks a portion of them. The sample shows 25,000 to 35,000 clones, around 80% of them seen only once. The specimen was blood. These receptor sequences come from a boy under 18 with severe ulcerative colitis.

V and J are TRBV6-1 and TRBJ1-5, with D unresolved. CDR3 length equals 14 residues. Trimming left V 3 bases short and J 3 bases short, with 9 bases between. CDR1 MNHNS and CDR2 SASEGT come from the germline V gene. In nucleotides, the CDR3 is TGTGCCAGCAGTGAGGCATCCTTCAATCAGCCCCAGCATTTT. Translated: CASSEASFNQPQHF.

This chain connects TRBV7-2 to TRBJ1-3, with TRBD1 as a possible D gene (5 bases). The CDR3 is 16 amino acids. V was cut by 2 bases and J by 2 bases, with 13 bases left in between. The germline gives CDR1 SGHTA, CDR2 FQGNSA. CDR3 loop: CASSLIPGATGNTIYF. CDR3 DNA: TGTGCCAGCAGCTTAATTCCCGGGGCGACTGGAAACACCATATATTTT.

This clone was observed once. The chain links TRBV7-8 to TRBJ1-1; 8 bases line up with TRBD1. The V segment lost 5 bases and the J segment 4 bases; nucleotides outside the gene matches: 3. This CDR3 spans 13 amino acids. Germline V gene data show CDR1 as SGHVS and CDR2 as FQNEAQ. In DNA form, the CDR3 reads TGTGCCAGCAGCATCACAGGGGGCACTGAAGCTTTCTTT. Translating it yields CASSITGGTEAFF.

The rearrangement uses TRBV27 and TRBJ2-1; no clear D. Per germline, CDR1 MNHEY and CDR2 SMNVEV (reference sequence). The CDR3 has 17 amino acids. V dropped 6 bases and J dropped 1 base, with 19 bases sitting between them. The CDR3 DNA reads as TGTGCCAGCAGCCGTTCGAACCCAGCGCTTTCCTACAATGAGCAGTTCTTC. Residues: CASSRSNPALSYNEQFF.

The V call is TRBV13, the J call TRBJ2-7, with a possible D match to TRBD2 (6 bases). The CDR3 has 14 residues. Germline V gives CDR1 PRHDT, CDR2 FYEKMQ (reference sequence). Trimming removed 3 bases at V and 4 bases at J, with 13 bases between. This chain's CDR3 is CASSFASVRYEQYF. The CDR3 DNA follows: TGTGCCAGCAGCTTCGCTAGCGTGAGGTACGAGCAGTACTTC.

This rearrangement joins TRBV6-1 to TRBJ2-3; TRBD1 or TRBD2 may be the D gene (5 bases each). Germline loops: CDR1 MNHNS, CDR2 SASEGT. The CDR3 runs 14 residues. The V end was cut by 2 bases, the J end by 2 bases, with 8 bases between. This CDR3 reads CASSERGDTDTQYF. Here the CDR3 DNA reads TGTGCCAGCAGTGAACGAGGGGACACAGATACGCAGTATTTT.

The V gene is TRBV4-1, the J gene TRBJ2-1; 7 bases line up with TRBD1. CDR3 length equals 14 residues. Germline CDR1 and CDR2: MGHRA and YSYEKL. Trimming took 2 bases from V and 7 from J; bases not matched to a gene: 5. The CDR3 protein is CASSQTGTENEQFF. DNA of the CDR3: TGCGCCAGCAGCCAAACCGGGACAGAGAATGAGCAGTTCTTC.

The V and J genes are TRBV5-4 and TRBJ1-2; 11 bases align to TRBD1. V trimming: 3 bases; J trimming: 7 bases; junction bases outside the gene matches: 5. Germline assignment: CDR1 SGHNT and CDR2 YYREEE (reference sequence). The CDR3 is 14 residues long. CDR3 amino acids: CASSYLGTGGGYTF. Here the CDR3 DNA reads TGTGCCAGCAGCTACCTGGGGACAGGGGGTGGCTACACCTTC.

This chain links TRBV7-2 with TRBJ2-6; TRBD2 is a possible D gene (5 bases). Germline assignment: CDR1 SGHTA and CDR2 FQGNSA. The CDR3 runs 15 residues. The V end lost 4 bases, the J end lost 1 base, and 8 bases lay between the germline ends. The CDR3 nucleotides read TGTGCCAGCAGCTCCCGGGGTTCTGGGGCCAACGTCCTGACTTTC. It codes for CASSSRGSGANVLTF. Full variable domain (remainder filled in from reference TRBV7-2 and TRBJ2-6): GAGVSQSPSNKVTEKGKDVELRCDPISGHTALYWYRQSLGQGLEFLIYFQGNSAPDKSGLPSDRFSAERTGGSVSTLTIQRTQQEDSAVYLCASSSRGSGANVLTFGAGSRLTVL.

The V and J genes are TRBV15 and TRBJ2-7; D gene ambiguous. The germline V gene has CDR1 LNHNV and CDR2 YYDKDF (reference sequence). The V end lost 0 bases, the J end lost 1 base, and 13 bases lay between the germline ends. The CDR3 contains 16 residues. The CDR3 DNA is TGTGCCACCAGCAGAGATTCCATCCGCAGTTCCTACGAGCAGTACTTC. It translates to CATSRDSIRSSYEQYF.

The V call is TRBV9, the J call TRBJ1-4; D is possibly TRBD1 (6 bases). Germline CDR1 and CDR2: SGDLS and YYNGEE. The V end was cut by 4 bases, the J end by 6 bases, with 16 bases between. This CDR3 region has 15 residues. DNA for the CDR3: TGTGCCAGCAGCTCCGGGATAGGGGGTGATGAAAAACTGTTTTTT. This translates into CASSSGIGGDEKLFF.

The chain is built from TRBV18 and TRBJ2-7, with D unclear. The CDR3 has 13 residues. Trimming took 0 bases from V and 12 from J, leaving 15 bases between them. Germline V gene lookup returns CDR1 KGHSH and CDR2 LQKENI. In nucleotides, the CDR3 is TGTGCCAGCTCACCACCGACGACCTCGAAGCGGTACTTC. Translated, it gives CASSPPTTSKRYF.

The V and J genes are TRBV5-1 and TRBJ2-7; 9 bases are a match to TRBD2. J was trimmed by 4 bases and V by 0 bases; bases with no gene match: 5. The germline V gene has CDR1 SGHRS and CDR2 YFSETQ. This CDR3 contains 15 residues. The chain's CDR3 is CASSLVRTSVYEQYF. For the CDR3, the DNA is TGCGCCAGCAGCTTGGTTCGGACTAGCGTGTACGAGCAGTACTTC.

The J gene is TRBJ2-5, the V gene TRBV7-8, with 9 bases that match TRBD2. The CDR3 totals 19 residues. In germline, CDR1 is SGHVS, CDR2 FQNEAQ. Germline trimming cut 1 base from V and 2 bases from J; bases unmatched to any gene: 14. The CDR3 DNA reads as TGTGCCAGCAGCTTAGTGGTCGCTAGCGGGGTTGCAGGGCAAGAGACCCAGTACTTC. Translation gives CASSLVVASGVAGQETQYF.